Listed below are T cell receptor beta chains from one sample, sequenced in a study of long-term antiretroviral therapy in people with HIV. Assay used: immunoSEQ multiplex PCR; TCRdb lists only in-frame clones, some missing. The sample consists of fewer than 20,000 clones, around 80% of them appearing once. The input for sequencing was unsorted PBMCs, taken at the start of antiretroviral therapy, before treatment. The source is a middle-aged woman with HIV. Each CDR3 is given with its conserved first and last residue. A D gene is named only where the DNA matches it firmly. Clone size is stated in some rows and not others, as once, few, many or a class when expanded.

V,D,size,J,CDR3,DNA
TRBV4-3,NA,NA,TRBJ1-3,CASSQDFRPGYSEGNTIYF,TGCGCCAGCAGCCAAGATTTTCGCCCCGGGTACTCTGAGGGAAACACCATATATTTT
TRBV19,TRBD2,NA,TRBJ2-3,CASSILLAGAITDTQYF,TGTGCCAGTAGTATTCTCCTAGCGGGGGCCATCACAGATACGCAGTATTTT
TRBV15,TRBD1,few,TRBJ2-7,CATGQVDYEQYF,TGTGCCACCGGACAGGTCGACTACGAGCAGTACTTC
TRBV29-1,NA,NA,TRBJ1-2,CSVAGGQGYGYTF,TGCAGCGTCGCAGGTGGGCAGGGCTATGGCTACACCTTC
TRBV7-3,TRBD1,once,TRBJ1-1,CASSSQQGAGGTEAFF,TGTGCCAGCAGCTCTCAACAGGGGGCAGGAGGAACTGAAGCTTTCTTT
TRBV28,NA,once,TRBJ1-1,CASHIRGYTEAFF,TGTGCCAGCCATATTAGGGGGTACACTGAAGCTTTCTTT
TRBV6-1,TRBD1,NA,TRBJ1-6,CASSRSGTASSPLHF,TGTGCCAGCAGTCGATCCGGGACAGCAAGTTCACCCCTCCACTTT
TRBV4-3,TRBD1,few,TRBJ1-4,CASSPGGTAEKLFF,TGCGCCAGCAGCCCGGGGGGGACAGCTGAAAAACTGTTTTTT
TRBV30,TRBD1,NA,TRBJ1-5,CAWSALGTGNQPQHF,TGTGCCTGGAGTGCCTTGGGGACAGGGAATCAGCCCCAGCATTTT
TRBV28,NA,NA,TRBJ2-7,CASSLRHPLNEQYF,TGTGCCAGCAGTCTTAGACACCCTCTGAACGAGCAGTACTTC
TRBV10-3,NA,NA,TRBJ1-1,CAISEPSDSRGEAFF,TGTGCCATCAGTGAGCCTTCAGACAGTCGTGGTGAAGCTTTCTTT
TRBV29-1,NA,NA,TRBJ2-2,CSVGGRGELFF,TGCAGCGTTGGAGGGCGGGGGGAGCTGTTTTTT
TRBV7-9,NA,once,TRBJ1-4,CASSLGQREGEKLFF,TGTGCCAGCAGCCTCGGACAGAGGGAGGGGGAAAAACTGTTTTTT
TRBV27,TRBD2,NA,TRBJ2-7,CASTELAGGTAYEQYF,TGTGCCAGCACAGAACTAGCGGGGGGAACTGCCTACGAGCAGTACTTC
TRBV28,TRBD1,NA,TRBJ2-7,CASSSWGFRDRKTYEQYF,TGTGCCAGCAGTTCATGGGGTTTTCGGGACAGGAAAACCTACGAGCAGTACTTC
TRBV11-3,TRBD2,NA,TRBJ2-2,CASRDNTGGSPGELFF,TGTGCCAGCAGAGATAATACGGGGGGGTCCCCCGGGGAGCTGTTTTTT
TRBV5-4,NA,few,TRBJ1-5,CASSLDMGRDSNQPQHF,TGTGCCAGCAGCTTGGATATGGGCAGAGATAGCAATCAGCCCCAGCATTTT
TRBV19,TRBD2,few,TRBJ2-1,CASSVGGGAREQFF,TGTGCCAGTAGTGTCGGCGGGGGGGCCAGGGAGCAGTTCTTC
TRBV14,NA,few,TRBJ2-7,CASSQGRWSLYEQYF,TGTGCCAGCAGCCAAGGCCGGTGGAGCCTCTACGAGCAGTACTTC
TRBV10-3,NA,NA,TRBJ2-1,CAITHGPPNSLDEQFF,TGTGCCATCACCCACGGTCCCCCAAACAGTCTTGATGAGCAGTTCTTC
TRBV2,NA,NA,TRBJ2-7,CASASAERGYEQYF,TGTGCCAGCGCTAGCGCAGAACGGGGATACGAGCAGTACTTC
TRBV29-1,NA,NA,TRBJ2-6,CSVASSSGANVLTF,TGCAGCGTTGCCTCATCCTCTGGGGCCAACGTCCTGACTTTC
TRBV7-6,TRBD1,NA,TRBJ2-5,CASSRTGQGASGETQYF,TGTGCCAGCAGCCGGACGGGACAGGGGGCGTCTGGAGAGACCCAGTACTTC
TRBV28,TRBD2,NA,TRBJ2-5,CASTPVASGFFETQYF,TGTGCCAGCACCCCTGTGGCTAGCGGCTTTTTTGAGACCCAGTACTTC
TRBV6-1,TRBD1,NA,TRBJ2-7,CASSLRDRVDF,TGTGCCAGCAGTCTCCGGGACAGGGTGGACTTC
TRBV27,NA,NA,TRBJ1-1,CASSSGQPNTEAFF,TGTGCCAGCAGCTCTGGACAGCCGAACACTGAAGCTTTCTTT
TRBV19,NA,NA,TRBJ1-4,CASSTTGGYEKLFF,TGTGCCAGTAGTACAACAGGAGGATACGAAAAACTGTTTTTT
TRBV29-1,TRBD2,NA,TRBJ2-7,CSIGLAGYEQYF,TGCAGCATTGGGCTAGCGGGCTACGAGCAGTACTTC
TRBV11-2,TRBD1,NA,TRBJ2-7,CASRTLDRASYEQYF,TGTGCCAGCAGAACCTTGGACAGGGCGTCCTACGAGCAGTACTTC
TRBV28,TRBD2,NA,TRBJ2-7,CASSHERGGSYEQYF,TGTGCCAGCAGTCACGAGCGGGGGGGAAGCTACGAGCAGTACTTC
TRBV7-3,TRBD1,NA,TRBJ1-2,CASSPGQGGYGYTF,TGTGCCAGCAGCCCAGGACAGGGGGGATATGGCTACACCTTC
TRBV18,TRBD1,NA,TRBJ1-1,CASSPVPGQGTGSKGTEAFF,TGTGCCAGCTCACCCGTCCCGGGACAGGGGACGGGATCAAAAGGCACTGAAGCTTTCTTT
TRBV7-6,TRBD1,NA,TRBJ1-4,CASSGPDRGNEKLFF,TGTGCCAGCAGCGGACCGGACAGGGGTAATGAAAAACTGTTTTTT
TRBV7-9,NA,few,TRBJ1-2,CASSLDPNYGYTF,TGTGCCAGCAGCCTCGACCCAAACTATGGCTACACCTTC
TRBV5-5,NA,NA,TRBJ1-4,CASRPGGRAATNEKLFF,TGTGCCAGCAGGCCGGGAGGGAGGGCCGCAACTAATGAAAAACTGTTTTTT
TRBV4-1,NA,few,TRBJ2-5,CASSHWARAQETQYF,TGCGCCAGCAGCCATTGGGCCAGAGCCCAAGAGACCCAGTACTTC
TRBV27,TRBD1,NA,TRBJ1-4,CASTGQVYEKLFF,TGTGCCAGCACGGGACAGGTCTACGAAAAACTGTTTTTT
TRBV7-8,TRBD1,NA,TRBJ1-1,CASSTPGTVNTEAFF,TGTGCCAGCAGCACCCCCGGGACAGTCAACACTGAAGCTTTCTTT
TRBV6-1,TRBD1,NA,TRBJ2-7,CASSEYGTAYYEQYF,TGTGCCAGCAGTGAATATGGGACAGCTTACTACGAGCAGTACTTC
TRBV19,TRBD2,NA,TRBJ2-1,CASSLSSGGAWGNEQFF,TGTGCCAGTAGTTTATCTAGCGGGGGGGCGTGGGGCAATGAGCAGTTCTTC